This T cell receptor beta chain was obtained from a study of blood T cell repertoires in COVID-19. With 8 bases clipped from V and 6 bases from J, the junction kept 7 bases outside the gene matches. Per germline, CDR1 PRHDT and CDR2 FYEKMQ (reference sequence). The CDR3 sequence is 14 residues long. Clones were read by immunoSEQ multiplex PCR, and TCRdb kept only the in-frame ones, dropping some. The data hold approximately 45,000 clones, with roughly 73% observed a single time. Sequencing used peripheral blood. V gene TRBV13 combines with J gene TRBJ2-2; TRBD2 agrees at 9 bases. This sequence was found in an elderly man with acute or convalescent COVID-19. For the CDR3, the DNA is TGTGCCAGCGGCGGGAGGGGGCGAGCCGGGGAGCTGTTTTTT. Protein: CASGGRGRAGELFF. The full variable domain, with the rest looked up from reference TRBV13 and TRBJ2-2, is AAGVIQSPRHLIKEKRETATLKCYPIPRHDTVYWYQQGPGQDPQFLISFYEKMQSDKGSIPDRFSAQQFSDYHSELNMSSLELGDSALYFCASGGRGRAGELFFGEGSRLTVL.